Following are 29 T cell receptor beta chains from one sample sequenced in a study of shared clonotypes between healthy human individuals. Here immunoSEQ multiplex PCR was the method, and the copy in TCRdb shows in-frame clones only, minus some. The data show some 1.4 million clones, roughly 97% seen once. What was sequenced was naive CD4+ T cells sorted from blood. Documented subset: CD45RA+ positively selected. The receptors originated from a man aged 30 to 39 in good health.

The chain links TRBV2 to TRBJ1-2; 11 bases agree with TRBD1. With V trimmed by 4 bases and J by 9 bases, 4 bases remained unmatched. The CDR3 runs to 13 residues. Germline CDR1 SNHLY, CDR2 FYNNEI. The CDR3 sequence: CASSVRTGGSYTF. The CDR3 region has the DNA TGTGCCAGCAGTGTCCGGACAGGGGGCAGCTACACCTTC.

The chain has TRBV5-4 and TRBJ2-1; TRBD1 agrees at 7 bases. Trimming took 0 bases from V and 9 from J; bases not matched to a gene: 3. Germline CDR1 is SGHNT and CDR2 is YYREEE (reference sequence). CDR3 length: 13 residues. CDR3 nucleotides: TGTGCCAGCAGCTTGGGAACAGGGGCTGAGCAGTTCTTC. Encoded protein: CASSLGTGAEQFF.

The V and J genes are TRBV6-5 and TRBJ2-2, with D unresolved. Per the germline V gene, CDR1 is MNHEY and CDR2 is SVGAGI. V was cut by 11 bases and J by 0 bases, with 16 bases left in between. CDR3 length: 15 amino acids. The CDR3: CASARGFANTGELFF. The CDR3 coding sequence is TGTGCCTCAGCACGAGGATTCGCGAACACCGGGGAGCTGTTTTTT.

The CDR3: CASSLVQGANGELFF. The CDR3 nucleotides read TGTGCCAGCAGCTTAGTCCAGGGGGCTAACGGGGAGCTGTTTTTT. The chain is built from TRBV7-9 and TRBJ2-2; TRBD1 matches 8 bases. Unmatched junction bases numbered 5, after V lost 1 base and J lost 7 bases. In germline, CDR1 is SEHNR, CDR2 FQNEAQ (reference sequence). This CDR3 spans 15 amino acids.

CDR3 DNA sequence: TGTGCTAGTGGTTTCAGGACAGGGGCGCTTTTTAACACCGGGGAGCTGTTTTTT. Its protein is CASGFRTGALFNTGELFF. The rearrangement uses TRBV12-5 and TRBJ2-2; TRBD1 aligns across 9 bases. This CDR3 has 18 amino acids. The trim removed 3 bases at V and 2 bases at J, leaving 10 bases unmatched. Germline V CDR1 and CDR2: LGHNT, FRNRAP.

A word on this clone: The same CDR3 is also encoded by other DNA sequences in this sample. The gene calls are TRBV4-2 and TRBJ1-5, with a possible D match to TRBD1 (6 bases). V was pared by 6 bases and J by 5 bases, with 14 bases between. CDR1 is LGHNA and CDR2 is YNFKEQ in the germline V gene. The CDR3 runs 14 residues. CDR3 DNA: TGTGCCAGCAGTGAAGGACAGACGGATCAGCCCCAGCATTTT. It is translated as CASSEGQTDQPQHF.

The chain links TRBV28 to TRBJ1-1, with a weak D call TRBD1 (5 bases). The V gene's germline CDR1 is MDHEN and CDR2 SYDVKM. V was trimmed by 11 bases and J by 1 base, leaving 14 bases between them. The CDR3 runs 13 residues. CDR3 bases: TGTGCCGGGAAGGGACCCTGGAACACTGAAGCTTTCTTT. It encodes CAGKGPWNTEAFF. Variable domain in full (rest from reference TRBV28 and TRBJ1-1): DVKVTQSSRYLVKRTGEKVFLECVQDMDHENMFWYRQDPGLGLRLIYFSYDVKMKEKGDIPEGYSVSREKKERFSLILESASTNQTSMYLCAGKGPWNTEAFFGQGTRLTVV.

The chain couples TRBV6-6 to TRBJ1-1; D gene uncertain. The CDR3 has 11 residues. Trimming took 1 base from V and 3 from J, leaving 0 bases between them. Germline V gene sequence: CDR1 MNHNY, CDR2 SVGAGI (reference sequence). In DNA form, the CDR3 reads TGTGCCAGCAGTTACTACACTGAAGCTTTCTTT. Its translation is CASSYYTEAFF.

Worth noting for this clone: Within the sample, other DNA sequences also encode this same CDR3. The V and J genes are TRBV5-1 and TRBJ2-2, with 8 positions matching TRBD2. This CDR3 region has 15 residues. The V gene end was trimmed by 0 bases and the J gene end by 5 bases; junction bases not matched to a gene: 3. Germline V gene sequence: CDR1 SGHRS, CDR2 YFSETQ. The CDR3 protein is CASSLAAGETGELFF. The CDR3 region has the DNA TGCGCCAGCAGCTTGGCAGCGGGAGAAACCGGGGAGCTGTTTTTT.

The rearrangement links TRBV29-1 to TRBJ1-2; D is uncertain. This CDR3 has 10 residues. Germline CDR1 is SQVTM and CDR2 is ANQGSEA. V lost 0 bases to trimming and J lost 5 bases, with 1 base between them. The CDR3 loop is CSVEEYGYTF. The CDR3 region has the DNA TGCAGCGTTGAAGAATATGGCTACACCTTC.

This clone has only one observation. This chain uses TRBV5-4 with TRBJ2-2; TRBD2 matches at 9 bases. CDR1 is SGHNT, CDR2 YYREEE, per germline (reference sequence). The ends lost 5 bases at V and 4 bases at J; junction bases unmatched: 15. The length of the CDR3 is 18 residues. The CDR3: CASSRSGAGGPPTGELFF. The CDR3 region has the DNA TGTGCCAGCAGTCGTTCGGGTGCGGGAGGGCCCCCCACCGGGGAGCTGTTTTTT.

The rearrangement joins TRBV28 to TRBJ2-1; TRBD2 is a possible D gene (6 bases). The CDR3 has 15 amino acids. With 2 bases removed from V and 7 bases from J, the gap between germline ends came to 15 bases. Germline V CDR1 and CDR2: MDHEN, SYDVKM. The CDR3 loop reads CASSLRVRLGNEQFF. CDR3 sequence (DNA): TGTGCCAGCAGTTTACGAGTCCGACTAGGGAATGAGCAGTTCTTC.

This clone was recorded once. V usage is TRBV11-1 and J usage is TRBJ2-5; 14 positions agree with TRBD2. CDR3 size: 15 residues. Germline CDR1 SGHAT, CDR2 FQDESV (reference sequence). The trim removed 5 bases at V and 5 bases at J, leaving 4 bases unmatched. Written as DNA, the CDR3 is TGTGCCAGCAGCCCGGGACTAGCGGGAGTGGAGACCCAGTACTTC. It translates to CASSPGLAGVETQYF.

The chain carries TRBV5-6 and TRBJ2-7, with 9 positions matching TRBD1. V lost 7 bases to trimming and J lost 2 bases; unmatched junction nucleotides: 10. The germline CDR1 and CDR2 sequences are SGHDT and YYEEEE. The CDR3 has 15 residues. In DNA form, the CDR3 reads TGTGCCAGCCACACATGGGGGACAGGGACCTACGAGCAGTACTTC. Encoded protein: CASHTWGTGTYEQYF.

As regards this clone: The same CDR3 is also encoded by other DNA sequences in this sample. The chain employs TRBV18 and TRBJ2-7; tentative D call: TRBD1 (5 bases). The CDR3 is made up of 14 amino acids. V gave up 3 bases and J gave up 2 bases, with 11 bases separating them. CDR1 and CDR2 (germline): KGHSH, LQKENI. As DNA, the CDR3 is TGTGCCAGCTCACCTTCTCGGACAACCTACGAGCAGTACTTC. This gives the protein CASSPSRTTYEQYF.

Comment on this clone: Other DNA sequences in this specimen translate into the identical CDR3. The chain has TRBV18 and TRBJ2-1; 14 bases are shared with TRBD2. J was trimmed by 0 bases and V by 3 bases; bases with no gene match: 7. The CDR3 has 19 residues. Per germline, CDR1 KGHSH and CDR2 LQKENI. The CDR3 DNA reads as TGTGCCAGCTCACCTCTAGGGACTAGCGGGAGAAGCTCCTACAATGAGCAGTTCTTC. Translated, it gives CASSPLGTSGRSSYNEQFF.

This clone was recorded once. The chain is built from TRBV18 and TRBJ1-1; D is ambiguous. The CDR3 spans 14 residues. Germline-derived CDR1 and CDR2 are KGHSH and LQKENI. V was clipped by 4 bases and J by 1 base, with 10 bases between them. This CDR3 is CASSLEDENTEAFF. CDR3 nucleotide sequence: TGTGCCAGCTCACTTGAGGACGAGAACACTGAAGCTTTCTTT.

This chain uses TRBV6-4 with TRBJ2-2; D is unresolved. V lost 7 bases and J 2 bases, leaving 5 bases between the germline ends. The CDR3 consists of 12 residues. Germline V gene lookup returns CDR1 MRHNA and CDR2 SNTAGT. CDR3 loop: CASNSNTGELFF. The CDR3 nucleotides read TGTGCCAGCAACTCCAACACCGGGGAGCTGTTTTTT.

The chain has TRBV5-6 and TRBJ1-5; D remains unclear. Between the trimmed V and J ends, which lost 1 base and 0 bases, there was a span of 14 bases. This CDR3 is built from 17 residues. Germline lookup yields CDR1 SGHDT and CDR2 YYEEEE. This chain's CDR3 is CASSLYRRAYSNQPQHF. CDR3 DNA sequence: TGTGCCAGCAGCTTGTATAGGAGAGCCTATAGCAATCAGCCCCAGCATTTT.

The chain carries TRBV2 and TRBJ1-5; 10 nucleotides line up with TRBD1. The germline CDR1 and CDR2 sequences are SNHLY and FYNNEI. Trimming took 4 bases from V and 6 from J; bases not matched to a gene: 6. This CDR3 spans 15 amino acids. The CDR3 loop is CASSARTGGIQPQHF. CDR3 coding DNA: TGTGCCAGCAGTGCTAGGACAGGGGGAATTCAGCCCCAGCATTTT.

The rearrangement joins TRBV7-3 to TRBJ2-6; 9 bases align to TRBD1. The J segment lost 2 bases and the V segment lost 0 bases, leaving 11 bases of the junction unmatched. Germline CDR1 is SGHTA and CDR2 is FQGTGA. CDR3 length: 20 amino acids. The CDR3 DNA follows: TGTGCCAGCAGCTTAACCTCCGCTGCCGGGACAGGGCCTGGGGCCAACGTCCTGACTTTC. Its protein is CASSLTSAAGTGPGANVLTF.

For this clone: Other DNA sequences in the same sample also yield this CDR3. The rearrangement links TRBV27 to TRBJ2-1, with 7 positions matching TRBD2. CDR1 is MNHEY, CDR2 SMNVEV, per germline (reference sequence). The CDR3 covers 13 residues. V lost 2 bases to trimming and J lost 8 bases; unmatched junction nucleotides: 3. In DNA form, the CDR3 reads TGTGCCAGCAGTTTAAGGGAGGGCGATGAGCAGTTCTTC. Translated: CASSLREGDEQFF.

The chain couples TRBV6-1 to TRBJ2-7, with TRBD2 matching over 10 bases. There are 17 residues in the CDR3. The J segment lost 4 bases and the V segment lost 1 base, leaving 10 bases of the junction unmatched. Germline V gene sequence: CDR1 MNHNS, CDR2 SASEGT. The DNA for the CDR3 is TGTGCCAGCAGTGAAGAAGGACCTAGCGGGAGTACGTACGAGCAGTACTTC. This sequence encodes CASSEEGPSGSTYEQYF.

Comment on this clone: This sample includes further DNA sequences coding for the same CDR3. The rearrangement joins TRBV4-1 to TRBJ1-2; D gene ambiguous. With 0 bases removed from V and 5 bases from J, the gap between germline ends came to 7 bases. The V gene's germline CDR1 is MGHRA and CDR2 YSYEKL. The CDR3 has 13 amino acids. CDR3 amino acids: CASSQDSGYGYTF. Written as DNA, the CDR3 is TGCGCCAGCAGCCAAGATTCAGGATATGGCTACACCTTC.

The chain is built from TRBV4-3 and TRBJ1-2; no firm D call. The germline CDR1 and CDR2 sequences are LGHNA and YSLEER. Trimming removed 3 bases at V and 8 bases at J, with 16 bases between. This CDR3 comprises 14 residues. The CDR3 DNA is TGCGCCAGCAGCCAGGCCCCATCGGACCGAGGCTACACCTTC. It translates to CASSQAPSDRGYTF.

This clone occurred once. The chain recombines TRBV5-4 with TRBJ1-3, with 8 bases identical to TRBD1. CDR1 and CDR2 from the germline V gene are SGHNT and YYREEE (reference sequence). V shed 4 bases and J 4 bases; nucleotides not matched to a gene: 4. The CDR3 runs 14 residues. The chain's CDR3 is CASSRQGRGNTIYF. As DNA, the CDR3 is TGTGCCAGCAGCCGACAGGGGCGAGGAAACACCATATATTTT.

The rearrangement joins TRBV5-5 to TRBJ1-3, with D uncertain. V shed 4 bases and J shed 0 bases, with 8 bases lying between them. Per the germline V gene, CDR1 is SGHKS and CDR2 is YYEKEE (reference sequence). The CDR3 consists of 14 residues. The CDR3 nucleotides are TGTGCCAGCAGCCCGCCGGGCTCTGGAAACACCATATATTTT. It codes for CASSPPGSGNTIYF.

This chain uses TRBV14 with TRBJ2-2; D call uncertain. Trimming shortened V by 5 bases and J by 7 bases, and 20 bases separated the two germline ends. Germline loops: CDR1 SGHDN, CDR2 FVKESK. The CDR3 is made up of 16 amino acids. The CDR3 reads CASSSHTGGKGGELFF. In DNA form, the CDR3 reads TGTGCCAGCAGCTCCCACACCGGCGGAAAGGGCGGGGAGCTGTTTTTT. Together with reference TRBV14 and TRBJ2-2, the CDR3 gives the full variable domain: EAGVTQFPSHSVIEKGQTVTLRCDPISGHDNLYWYRRVMGKEIKFLLHFVKESKQDESGMPNNRFLAERTGGTYSTLKVQPAELEDSGVYFCASSSHTGGKGGELFFGEGSRLTVL.

V and J are TRBV5-1 and TRBJ1-1; weak D call: TRBD1 (5 bases). The CDR3 spans 14 residues. Germline V lookup: CDR1 SGHRS, CDR2 YFSETQ. Trimming removed 4 bases from V and 4 bases from J, with 14 bases in between. This CDR3 is CASSTGHVSTEAFF. The DNA of the CDR3 is TGCGCCAGCAGCACCGGACATGTTAGCACTGAAGCTTTCTTT.